This TCR beta chain was obtained from a study of T cells in Graves' hyperthyroidism and ophthalmopathy. Overall study results and limits: Peripheral blood also featured most of the thyroid clonotypes expanded above 0.001.

About this clonotype itself: Its target is not known.

V lost 5 bases to trimming and J lost 5 bases, with 15 bases between them. The CDR3 runs to 14 residues. The V gene's germline CDR1 is MNHNS and CDR2 SASEGT. The CDR3 regions of TCR beta were amplified from RNA transcripts. When the TCR CDR3 underwent first-round RT-PCR, the HTBI primer set was used. Each CDR3 protein is one row after TCRdb ran MiXCR on the multiplex PCR reads. The data show more than 550,000 distinct CDR3 sequences, 18% seen once. Clinical symptoms, serum thyroxine and TRAb, thyroid ultrasound and orbital computed tomography were used for the diagnoses. 10 ml of fresh peripheral blood supplied the PBMCs.

This chain connects TRBV6-1 to TRBJ1-1; tentative D call: TRBD1 (5 bases). This TCR was sampled from a woman between 45 and 60 years old with Graves' hyperthyroidism that later progressed to Graves' ophthalmopathy. The sequencing input was blood. Written as DNA, the CDR3 is TGTGCCAGCAGTTCCGCCGGGGGGGGGACTGAAGCTTTCTTT. Its protein is CASSSAGGGTEAFF.